One and the same sample provided the 14 T cell receptor beta chains below, sequenced in a study of T cell responses to AZD1222 COVID-19 vaccine. TCRdb keeps only in-frame clones here, not all; method: immunoSEQ multiplex PCR. Found here are around 140,000 clones, more than 80% of them singletons; the top ten hold about 1.5%. Sequences were derived from peripheral blood, sampled on day 0 of AZD1222 vaccination. These receptors were obtained from an adult in good health.

The chain is built from TRBV20-1 and TRBJ2-7, with D maybe TRBD1 (6 bases). The CDR3 is made up of 11 amino acids. Germline values: CDR1 DFQATT, CDR2 SNEGSKA (reference sequence). With 6 bases removed from V and 6 bases from J, the gap between germline ends came to 12 bases. As DNA, the CDR3 is TGCAGTGCGATAGGGACACGCGAGCAGTACTTC. Translation gives CSAIGTREQYF.

V usage is TRBV28 and J usage is TRBJ2-1; weak D call: TRBD1 (5 bases). This CDR3 region has 14 residues. Trimming stripped 7 bases from V and 2 bases from J, with 12 bases between. The germline V gene encodes CDR1 MDHEN and CDR2 SYDVKM. The CDR3 protein is CASKGEGAYNEQFF. CDR3 DNA sequence: TGTGCCAGCAAGGGCGAAGGGGCCTACAATGAGCAGTTCTTC.

The gene calls are TRBV7-2 and TRBJ1-1; D remains ambiguous. V was pared by 4 bases and J by 1 base, with 10 bases between. The germline V gene encodes CDR1 SGHTA and CDR2 FQGNSA. The CDR3 covers 14 residues. CDR3 amino acids: CASSYARGNTEAFF. The DNA of the CDR3 is TGTGCCAGCAGCTACGCCCGGGGGAACACTGAAGCTTTCTTT.

The V call is TRBV18, the J call TRBJ2-4; the match to TRBD1 covers 11 bases. J lost 9 bases, V lost 3 bases, and 10 bases had no gene match. The CDR3 is 16 residues long. CDR1 and CDR2 from the germline V gene are KGHSH and LQKENI. The CDR3 is CASSPRTGGAGIIQYF. Written as DNA, the CDR3 is TGTGCCAGCTCACCCAGGACAGGGGGCGCCGGAATCATTCAGTACTTC.

The chain is built from TRBV6-5 and TRBJ2-5, with 14 bases aligning to TRBD2. The CDR3 is 16 residues long. Germline CDR1 is MNHEY and CDR2 is SVGAGI. Unmatched junction bases numbered 4, after V lost 2 bases and J lost 5 bases. CDR3 sequence reads: CASSYRGTSGSETQYF. In DNA form, the CDR3 reads TGTGCCAGCAGTTACCGAGGGACTAGCGGGAGCGAGACCCAGTACTTC.

This chain uses TRBV7-9 with TRBJ2-3; weak D call: TRBD1 (6 bases). CDR3 length: 14 amino acids. Germline CDR1 and CDR2: SEHNR and FQNEAQ (reference sequence). Trimming cost V 3 bases and J 6 bases, with 13 bases left between them. The CDR3, as DNA: TGTGCCAGCAGCTTCTTTCCTAGGGGGGATACGCAGTATTTT. Amino acid sequence: CASSFFPRGDTQYF.

The chain joins TRBV5-1 to TRBJ2-4; 14 positions match TRBD2. This CDR3 region has 19 residues. Looked up from germline, CDR1 is SGHRS and CDR2 is YFSETQ. With 1 base clipped from V and 1 base from J, the junction kept 7 bases outside the gene matches. The CDR3 here is CASSLPTSGGASAKNIQYF. CDR3 DNA: TGCGCCAGCAGCTTGCCGACTAGCGGGGGGGCGTCGGCCAAAAACATTCAGTACTTC. Full variable domain (remainder filled in from reference TRBV5-1 and TRBJ2-4): KAGVTQTPRYLIKTRGQQVTLSCSPISGHRSVSWYQQTPGQGLQFLFEYFSETQRNKGNFPGRFSGRQFSNSRSEMNVSTLELGDSALYLCASSLPTSGGASAKNIQYFGAGTRLSVL.

A single count supports this clone. The V gene is TRBV6-5, the J gene TRBJ1-2, with D hard to call. This CDR3 spans 13 amino acids. Between the trimmed V and J ends, which lost 2 bases and 2 bases, there was a span of 6 bases. The germline V gene has CDR1 MNHEY and CDR2 SVGAGI. In nucleotides, the CDR3 is TGTGCCAGCAGTTACCGGCAGAACTATGGCTACACCTTC. Amino acid sequence: CASSYRQNYGYTF.

This clone is a singleton in its sample. The chain links TRBV5-4 to TRBJ1-2; D is ambiguous. V was cut by 6 bases and J by 4 bases, with 16 bases left in between. The CDR3 is made up of 14 amino acids. Germline CDR1 SGHNT, CDR2 YYREEE (reference sequence). This chain's CDR3 is CASNPGGIGYGYTF. Written as DNA, the CDR3 is TGTGCCAGCAACCCAGGCGGAATAGGCTATGGCTACACCTTC.

This clone occurred once. The chain uses TRBV4-1 and TRBJ1-1; tentative D call: TRBD1 (5 bases). Germline values: CDR1 MGHRA, CDR2 YSYEKL. V was trimmed by 5 bases and J by 4 bases, leaving 14 bases between them. CDR3 length: 14 amino acids. CDR3 region: CASSARTSGTEAFF. The CDR3 DNA is TGCGCCAGCAGCGCAAGGACAAGCGGCACTGAAGCTTTCTTT.

The CDR3 bases are TGTGCCAGCAGTTACTCGGGACAGATGTACGAGCAGTACTTC. It codes for CASSYSGQMYEQYF. V usage is TRBV6-5 and J usage is TRBJ2-7, with 7 bases matching TRBD1. J lost 4 bases, V lost 0 bases, and 3 bases had no gene match. Germline CDR1 reads MNHEY; CDR2 reads SVGAGI. The CDR3 runs to 14 residues.

The rearrangement links TRBV28 to TRBJ1-4; tentative D call: TRBD1 (6 bases). The CDR3 sequence is 16 residues long. Germline V gene sequence: CDR1 MDHEN, CDR2 SYDVKM. The germline V and J ends were trimmed by 6 bases and 2 bases, with 16 bases remaining between them. The CDR3 nucleotides are TGTGCCAGCAGGACGCGGGGGGCAGGGACTAATGAAAAACTGTTTTTT. It yields the protein CASRTRGAGTNEKLFF.

This clone was recorded once. This rearrangement joins TRBV28 to TRBJ1-5; 7 bases are a match to TRBD1. The CDR3 runs to 15 residues. The J segment lost 2 bases and the V segment lost 5 bases, leaving 6 bases of the junction unmatched. The germline V gene has CDR1 MDHEN and CDR2 SYDVKM. The CDR3 spells CASSTTGQRNQPQHF. CDR3 nucleotides: TGTGCCAGCAGTACCACGGGACAGCGCAATCAGCCCCAGCATTTT. The complete variable domain, with remaining parts taken from reference TRBV28 and TRBJ1-5, reads DVKVTQSSRYLVKRTGEKVFLECVQDMDHENMFWYRQDPGLGLRLIYFSYDVKMKEKGDIPEGYSVSREKKERFSLILESASTNQTSMYLCASSTTGQRNQPQHFGDGTRLSIL.

CDR3 sequence (DNA): TGTGCCAGCAGGGGGACAGGGGCAAACTATGGCTACACCTTC. It encodes CASRGTGANYGYTF. The rearrangement links TRBV6-4 to TRBJ1-2; 10 nucleotides agree with TRBD1. Trimming at V came to 6 bases and at J to 2 bases, leaving 3 bases not matched to a gene. Germline V CDR1 and CDR2: MRHNA, SNTAGT. The CDR3 is made up of 14 amino acids.